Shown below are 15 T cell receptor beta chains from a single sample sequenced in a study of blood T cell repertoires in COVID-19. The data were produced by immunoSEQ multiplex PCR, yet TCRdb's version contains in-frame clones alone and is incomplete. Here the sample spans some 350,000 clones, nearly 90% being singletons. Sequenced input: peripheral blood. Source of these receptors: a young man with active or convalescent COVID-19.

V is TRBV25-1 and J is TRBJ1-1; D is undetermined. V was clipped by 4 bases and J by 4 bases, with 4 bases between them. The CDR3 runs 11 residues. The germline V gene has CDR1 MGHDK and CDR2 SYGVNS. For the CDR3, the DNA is TGTGCCAGCAGTGTCGGCACTGAAGCTTTCTTT. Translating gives CASSVGTEAFF. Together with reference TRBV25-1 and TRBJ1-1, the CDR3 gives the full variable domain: EADIYQTPRYLVIGTGKKITLECSQTMGHDKMYWYQQDPGMELHLIHYSYGVNSTEKGDLSSESTVSRIRTEHFPLTLESARPSHTSQYLCASSVGTEAFFGQGTRLTVV.

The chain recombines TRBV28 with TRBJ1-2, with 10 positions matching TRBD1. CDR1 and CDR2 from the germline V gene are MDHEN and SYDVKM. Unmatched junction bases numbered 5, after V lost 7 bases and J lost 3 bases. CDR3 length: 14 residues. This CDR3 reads CASIDRGPYYGYTF. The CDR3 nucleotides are TGTGCCAGCATCGACAGGGGGCCGTACTATGGCTACACCTTC.

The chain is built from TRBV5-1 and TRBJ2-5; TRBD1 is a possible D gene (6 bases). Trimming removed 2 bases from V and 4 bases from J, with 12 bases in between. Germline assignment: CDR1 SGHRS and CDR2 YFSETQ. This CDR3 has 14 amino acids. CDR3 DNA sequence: TGCGCCAGCAGCTTCCTGGACAGAATAGAGACCCAGTACTTC. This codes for CASSFLDRIETQYF.

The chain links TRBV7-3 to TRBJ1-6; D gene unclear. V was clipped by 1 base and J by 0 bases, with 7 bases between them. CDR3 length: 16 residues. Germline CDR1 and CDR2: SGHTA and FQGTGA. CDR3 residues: CASSLMGSSYNSPLHF. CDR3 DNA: TGTGCCAGCAGCTTAATGGGGAGCTCCTATAATTCACCCCTCCACTTT.

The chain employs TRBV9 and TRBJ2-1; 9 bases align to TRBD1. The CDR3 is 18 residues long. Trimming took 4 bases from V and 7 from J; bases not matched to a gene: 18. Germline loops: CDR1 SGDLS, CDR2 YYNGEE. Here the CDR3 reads CASSLRGPGGQGGNEQFF. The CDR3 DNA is TGTGCCAGCAGCCTTAGGGGACCCGGGGGACAGGGTGGTAATGAGCAGTTCTTC.

The CDR3 sequence: CASSSFGGQPQHF. DNA for the CDR3: TGCGCCAGCAGCTCTTTCGGAGGTCAGCCCCAGCATTTT. This chain connects TRBV5-1 to TRBJ1-5; no definite D call. V was trimmed by 3 bases and J by 6 bases, leaving 10 bases between them. Germline-derived CDR1 and CDR2 are SGHRS and YFSETQ. The CDR3 is made up of 13 amino acids.

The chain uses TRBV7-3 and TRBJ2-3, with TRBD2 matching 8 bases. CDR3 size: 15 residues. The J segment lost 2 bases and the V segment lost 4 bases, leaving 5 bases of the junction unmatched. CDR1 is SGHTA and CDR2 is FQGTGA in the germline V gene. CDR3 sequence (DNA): TGTGCCAGCAGCTCAGGACTAGCATCCACAGATACGCAGTATTTT. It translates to CASSSGLASTDTQYF.

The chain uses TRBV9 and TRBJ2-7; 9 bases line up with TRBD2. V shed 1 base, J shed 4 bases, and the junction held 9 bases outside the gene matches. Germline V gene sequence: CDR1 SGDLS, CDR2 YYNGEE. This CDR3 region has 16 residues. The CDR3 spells CASSVSGSGRGYEQYF. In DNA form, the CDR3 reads TGTGCCAGCAGCGTATCGGGTAGCGGGAGAGGGTACGAGCAGTACTTC.

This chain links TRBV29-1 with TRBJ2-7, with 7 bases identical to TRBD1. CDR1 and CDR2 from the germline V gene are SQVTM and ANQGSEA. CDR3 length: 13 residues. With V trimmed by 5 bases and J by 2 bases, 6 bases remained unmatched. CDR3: CSVSGQATYEQYF. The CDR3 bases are TGCAGCGTTTCCGGACAGGCCACCTACGAGCAGTACTTC.

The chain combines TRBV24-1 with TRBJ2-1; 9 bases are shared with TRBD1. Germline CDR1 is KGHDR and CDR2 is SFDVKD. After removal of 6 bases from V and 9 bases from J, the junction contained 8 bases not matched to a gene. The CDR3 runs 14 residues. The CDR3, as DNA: TGTGCCACCAGTCTAACAGGGGGCGGAGGTGAGCAGTTCTTC. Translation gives CATSLTGGGGEQFF.

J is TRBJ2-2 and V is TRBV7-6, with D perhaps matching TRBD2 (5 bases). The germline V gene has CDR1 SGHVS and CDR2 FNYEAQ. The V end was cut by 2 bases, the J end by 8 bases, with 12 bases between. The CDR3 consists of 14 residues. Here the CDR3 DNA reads TGTGCCAGCAGCTTAAGGGCCGGGGTGGGGGAGCTGTTTTTT. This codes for CASSLRAGVGELFF.

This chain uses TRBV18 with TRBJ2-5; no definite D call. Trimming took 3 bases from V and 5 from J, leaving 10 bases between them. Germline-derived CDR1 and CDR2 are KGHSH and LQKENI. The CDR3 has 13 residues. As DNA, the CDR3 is TGTGCCAGCTCACCGCGGAATAGGGAGACCCAGTACTTC. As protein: CASSPRNRETQYF.

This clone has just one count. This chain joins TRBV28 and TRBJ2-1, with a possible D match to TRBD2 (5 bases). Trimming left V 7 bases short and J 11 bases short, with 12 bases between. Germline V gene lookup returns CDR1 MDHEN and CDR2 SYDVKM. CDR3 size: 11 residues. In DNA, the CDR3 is TGTGCCAGCAATCTGCGGGCGAAGCAGTTCTTC. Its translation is CASNLRAKQFF.

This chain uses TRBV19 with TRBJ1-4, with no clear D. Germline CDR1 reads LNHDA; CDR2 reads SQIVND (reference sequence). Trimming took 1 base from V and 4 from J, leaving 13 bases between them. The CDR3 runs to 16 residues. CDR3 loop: CASSIVSGGGNEKLFF. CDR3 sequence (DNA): TGTGCCAGTAGTATAGTATCGGGAGGAGGTAATGAAAAACTGTTTTTT.

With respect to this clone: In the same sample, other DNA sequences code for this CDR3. CDR3 amino acids: CASSLGGGWETQYF. The CDR3 DNA reads TGTGCCAGCAGCTTAGGAGGGGGTTGGGAGACCCAGTACTTC. The genes are TRBV7-9 and TRBJ2-5; tentative D call: TRBD1 (6 bases). Trimming shortened V by 1 base and J by 5 bases, and 11 bases separated the two germline ends. The CDR3 has 14 residues. Germline lookup yields CDR1 SEHNR and CDR2 FQNEAQ (reference sequence).